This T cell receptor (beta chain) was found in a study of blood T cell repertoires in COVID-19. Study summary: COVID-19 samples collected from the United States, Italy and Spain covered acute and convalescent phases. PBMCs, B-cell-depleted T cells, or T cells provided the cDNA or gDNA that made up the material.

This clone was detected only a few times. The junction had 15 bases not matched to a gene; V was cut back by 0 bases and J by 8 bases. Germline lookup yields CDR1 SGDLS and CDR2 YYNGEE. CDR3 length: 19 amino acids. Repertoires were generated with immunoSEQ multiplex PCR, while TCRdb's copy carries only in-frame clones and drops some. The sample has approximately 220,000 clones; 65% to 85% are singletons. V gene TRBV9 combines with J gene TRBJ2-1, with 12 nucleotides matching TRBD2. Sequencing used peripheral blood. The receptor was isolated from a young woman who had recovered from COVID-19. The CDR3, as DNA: TGTGCCAGCAGCGTAGTACGGGTACAGACTAGCGGGAGACAAGATGAGCAGTTCTTC. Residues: CASSVVRVQTSGRQDEQFF.